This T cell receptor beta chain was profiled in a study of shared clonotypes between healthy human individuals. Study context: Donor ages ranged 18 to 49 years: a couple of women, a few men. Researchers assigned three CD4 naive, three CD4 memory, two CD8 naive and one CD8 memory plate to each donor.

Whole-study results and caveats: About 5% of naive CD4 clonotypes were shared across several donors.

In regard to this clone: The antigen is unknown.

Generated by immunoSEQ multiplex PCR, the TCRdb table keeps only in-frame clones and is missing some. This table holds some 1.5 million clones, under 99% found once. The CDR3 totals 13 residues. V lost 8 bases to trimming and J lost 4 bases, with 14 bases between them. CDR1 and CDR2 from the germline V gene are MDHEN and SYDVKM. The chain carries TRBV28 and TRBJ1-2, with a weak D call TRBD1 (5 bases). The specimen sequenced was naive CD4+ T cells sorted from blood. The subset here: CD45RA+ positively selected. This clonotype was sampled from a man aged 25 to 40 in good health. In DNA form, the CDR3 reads TGTGCCAGCCTGGGGGGTGCGGCCTATGGCTACACCTTC. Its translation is CASLGGAAYGYTF.